This TCR beta chain was sequenced for a study of OX40 agonist ivuxolimab in advanced cancers. About the research overall: As their treatment, patients were administered ivuxolimab, an agonistic anti-OX40 (CD134) antibody. Hepatocellular carcinoma, melanoma, renal cell or head and neck cancer occurred in dose-escalation patients. General study results and limits: Doses of 0.1 to 3.0 mg/kg were accompanied by clonal expansion of CD4+ and CD8+ blood T cells by week 6.

With V trimmed by 1 base and J by 6 bases, 5 bases remained unmatched. The V gene's germline CDR1 is SGHDN and CDR2 FVKESK. This CDR3 contains 14 residues. Profiled with immunoSEQ multiplex PCR; TCRdb holds only in-frame clones, not every one. Of 100,000 or so clones listed, 70% to 85% are singletons. Remarks on this clone: Its antigen is not known.

This clonotype was sampled from an adult with an advanced solid tumor such as melanoma, head and neck, liver or kidney cancer. The material was CD4+ or CD8+ T cells sorted from blood, obtained in a trial of the OX40 agonist ivuxolimab. This chain links TRBV14 with TRBJ2-7, with TRBD2 identical over 8 bases. The CDR3, as DNA: TGTGCCAGCAGCCAAGGGACTAGCCCCGTCGAGCAGTACTTC. Amino acid sequence: CASSQGTSPVEQYF.